Each of the 29 T cell receptor beta chains below was sequenced from the same sample in a study of tumor-infiltrating lymphocytes in localized non-small cell lung cancer. Using immunoSEQ multiplex PCR, the repertoire was profiled, and TCRdb retains in-frame clones only, with some absent. Found here are 21,000 or so clones, 70% to 80% of them singletons; the top ten hold 3% to 4%. The sample comprised lung tumor tissue. These receptors all stem from a human donor with non-small cell lung cancer.

The chain recombines TRBV19 with TRBJ2-4, with TRBD2 identical over 9 bases. V lost 3 bases, J lost 0 bases, and 3 bases stayed unmatched. Germline V CDR1 and CDR2: LNHDA, SQIVND (reference sequence). The CDR3 covers 16 residues. The CDR3 here is CASSMGAGGAKNIQYF. CDR3 DNA: TGTGCCAGTAGTATGGGAGCGGGAGGAGCCAAAAACATTCAGTACTTC.

The V and J genes are TRBV19 and TRBJ2-2, with 11 bases identical to TRBD2. This CDR3 contains 18 residues. Germline V gives CDR1 LNHDA, CDR2 SQIVND (reference sequence). Unmatched junction bases numbered 11, after V lost 5 bases and J lost 3 bases. The CDR3 coding sequence is TGTGCCAGTAGTCCCCGGGGTAGCGGGAGGGCGCACACCGGGGAGCTGTTTTTT. This encodes CASSPRGSGRAHTGELFF.

This chain uses TRBV5-1 with TRBJ2-3, with TRBD2 matching 10 bases. Trimming removed 5 bases from V and 0 bases from J; junction bases left unmatched: 3. This CDR3 contains 15 residues. Per the germline V gene, CDR1 is SGHRS and CDR2 is YFSETQ. Here the CDR3 reads CASSRTSGSTDTQYF. The CDR3 DNA is TGCGCCAGCAGTAGGACTAGCGGCAGCACAGATACGCAGTATTTT.

The DNA for the CDR3 is TGTGCCAGCAGCCAGTATGGCGGGGCCTACGAGCAGTACTTC. As protein: CASSQYGGAYEQYF. This chain connects TRBV7-6 to TRBJ2-7; D is possibly TRBD2 (6 bases). CDR1 is SGHVS and CDR2 is FNYEAQ in the germline V gene. V shed 5 bases and J shed 2 bases, with 13 bases lying between them. CDR3 length: 14 amino acids.

This chain uses TRBV2 with TRBJ2-7; D call uncertain. Germline V gene data show CDR1 as SNHLY and CDR2 as FYNNEI. This CDR3 region has 12 residues. Trimming removed 4 bases from V and 3 bases from J, with 7 bases in between. CDR3 sequence (DNA): TGTGCCAGCAGTGTCCCAAACTACGAGCAGTACTTC. Translating gives CASSVPNYEQYF.

This clone was detected once. The V gene is TRBV5-4, the J gene TRBJ2-3; D tentatively reads TRBD1 or TRBD2 (6 bases each). This CDR3 has 14 amino acids. V lost 4 bases and J lost 3, with 12 bases in between. Germline V gene sequence: CDR1 SGHNT, CDR2 YYREEE (reference sequence). The CDR3 loop reads CASSVTRGTDTQYF. CDR3 DNA sequence: TGTGCCAGCAGCGTGACTAGGGGGACAGATACGCAGTATTTT.

The CDR3 loop reads CASSLNRGGTYNEQFF. CDR3 nucleotides: TGTGCCAGCAGCTTAAATCGGGGGGGAACCTACAATGAGCAGTTCTTC. This chain joins TRBV11-3 and TRBJ2-1, with 8 bases aligning to TRBD2. V shed 2 bases and J 2 bases; nucleotides not matched to a gene: 5. Germline assignment: CDR1 SGHNT and CDR2 YENEEA. There are 16 residues in the CDR3.

This chain connects TRBV5-6 to TRBJ2-2; perhaps TRBD1 as D (8 bases). Trimming shortened V by 4 bases and J by 8 bases, and 18 bases separated the two germline ends. The CDR3 is 15 residues long. Germline V lookup: CDR1 SGHDT, CDR2 YYEEEE. The CDR3 DNA reads as TGTGCCAGCAGCCACCGGACAGGGAGGGTGGGGGAGCTGTTTTTT. Protein: CASSHRTGRVGELFF.

The chain uses TRBV12-5 and TRBJ2-1; 13 nucleotides agree with TRBD2. The CDR3 runs to 18 residues. Trimming removed 2 bases from V and 3 bases from J; junction bases left unmatched: 7. The germline CDR1 and CDR2 sequences are LGHNT and FRNRAP. CDR3: CASGLLRTSGSGYNEQFF. CDR3 DNA sequence: TGTGCTAGTGGTTTGCTCCGGACTAGCGGGAGTGGCTACAATGAGCAGTTCTTC.

In nucleotides, the CDR3 is TGTGCCAGCAGCCCCCGAGGGGCGGCAACGCAGTATTTT. It translates to CASSPRGAATQYF. J is TRBJ2-3 and V is TRBV9; D might be TRBD1 or TRBD2, each matching 5 bases. The V end lost 4 bases, the J end lost 9 bases, and 15 bases lay between the germline ends. CDR3 length: 13 residues. CDR1 is SGDLS and CDR2 is YYNGEE in the germline V gene.

The genes are TRBV7-2 and TRBJ2-3; D gene uncertain. The germline V and J ends were trimmed by 3 bases and 6 bases, with 7 bases remaining between them. Germline V gene sequence: CDR1 SGHTA, CDR2 FQGNSA. The length of the CDR3 is 12 residues. The CDR3 DNA reads TGTGCCAGCAGCTTTATACTTGATACGCAGTATTTT. It yields the protein CASSFILDTQYF. Full variable domain (rest looked up from reference TRBV7-2 and TRBJ2-3): GAGVSQSPSNKVTEKGKDVELRCDPISGHTALYWYRQSLGQGLEFLIYFQGNSAPDKSGLPSDRFSAERTGGSVSTLTIQRTQQEDSAVYLCASSFILDTQYFGPGTRLTVL.

This clone was detected only a few times. This chain connects TRBV6-5 to TRBJ2-7; 7 bases align to TRBD2. The CDR3 spans 13 residues. Germline V CDR1 and CDR2: MNHEY, SVGAGI. V gave up 8 bases and J gave up 0 bases; unmatched junction bases: 4. This CDR3 is CASLGGGSYEQYF. CDR3 DNA sequence: TGTGCCAGCCTGGGCGGGGGCTCCTACGAGCAGTACTTC.

The genes are TRBV7-6 and TRBJ2-7, with a possible D match to TRBD1 (5 bases). Germline loops: CDR1 SGHVS, CDR2 FNYEAQ. The CDR3 totals 15 residues. Trimming removed 0 bases from V and 2 bases from J, with 11 bases in between. The DNA of the CDR3 is TGTGCCAGCAGCTTAGCGGGGCAGGGCACCTACGAGCAGTACTTC. Its protein product is CASSLAGQGTYEQYF.

The CDR3 DNA sequence: TGCGCCAGCAGTGCAGGGAATAGCAATCAGCCCCAGCATTTT. Protein product: CASSAGNSNQPQHF. The chain uses TRBV10-2 and TRBJ1-5, with TRBD1 as a possible D gene (5 bases). This CDR3 is 14 amino acids long. V was cut by 4 bases and J by 0 bases, with 7 bases left in between. Germline V gene data show CDR1 as WSHSY and CDR2 as SAAADI.

The J gene is TRBJ2-7, the V gene TRBV6-1, with D possibly matching TRBD2 (6 bases). The CDR3 is made up of 14 amino acids. Between the trimmed V and J ends, which lost 6 bases and 1 base, there was a span of 13 bases. CDR1 is MNHNS, CDR2 SASEGT, per germline. CDR3 in amino acids: CASRDTGTSYEQYF. CDR3 DNA: TGTGCCAGCAGGGATACCGGGACTTCCTACGAGCAGTACTTC.

The chain recombines TRBV28 with TRBJ2-7; 7 nucleotides align to TRBD1. J lost 3 bases, V lost 2 bases, and 4 bases had no gene match. CDR1 MDHEN and CDR2 SYDVKM come from the germline V gene. The CDR3 contains 14 residues. The CDR3 coding sequence is TGTGCCAGCAGTTTAAACTCAGGGGGCTACGAGCAGTACTTC. It encodes CASSLNSGGYEQYF.

This sequence joins TRBV5-4 and TRBJ2-3, with D perhaps matching TRBD1 or TRBD2 (5 bases each). Germline V lookup: CDR1 SGHNT, CDR2 YYREEE (reference sequence). V dropped 4 bases and J dropped 9 bases, with 12 bases sitting between them. The CDR3 length is 12 residues. CDR3: CASSPTRDTQYF. The CDR3 region has the DNA TGTGCCAGCAGCCCCACTAGGGACACGCAGTATTTT.

This clone was counted once. In the same sample, other DNA sequences code for this CDR3. This rearrangement joins TRBV6-5 to TRBJ2-1; 7 bases are a match to TRBD2. Germline CDR1 MNHEY, CDR2 SVGAGI. Trimming took 6 bases from V and 4 from J; bases not matched to a gene: 9. The CDR3 spans 15 residues. The CDR3 reads CASSRRGRAYNEQFF. For the CDR3, the DNA is TGTGCCAGCAGCAGACGGGGGAGGGCTTACAATGAGCAGTTCTTC.

The rearrangement joins TRBV27 to TRBJ1-5; D might be TRBD1 (5 bases). The CDR3 length is 15 residues. V was cut by 9 bases and J by 1 base, with 16 bases left in between. Germline V CDR1 and CDR2: MNHEY, SMNVEV (reference sequence). The chain's CDR3 is CASKMAGASNQPQHF. CDR3 DNA sequence: TGTGCCAGTAAAATGGCCGGGGCGAGCAATCAGCCCCAGCATTTT.

This chain uses TRBV11-3 with TRBJ2-2; the D gene could be TRBD1 or TRBD2 (6 bases each). This CDR3 contains 15 residues. CDR1 is SGHNT, CDR2 YENEEA, per germline. V was cut by 5 bases and J by 7 bases, with 17 bases left in between. CDR3 residues: CASSDVGGGVGELFF. Here the CDR3 DNA reads TGTGCCAGCAGCGACGTTGGAGGGGGTGTCGGGGAGCTGTTTTTT. Full variable domain (rest looked up from reference TRBV11-3 and TRBJ2-2): EAGVVQSPRYKIIEKKQPVAFWCNPISGHNTLYWYLQNLGQGPELLIRYENEEAVDDSQLPKDRFSAERLKGVDSTLKIQPAELGDSAVYLCASSDVGGGVGELFFGEGSRLTVL.

This chain links TRBV7-9 with TRBJ2-1, with 7 bases fitting TRBD1. Germline V CDR1 and CDR2: SEHNR, FQNEAQ (reference sequence). The CDR3 extends over 15 amino acids. V lost 5 bases and J lost 4; bases outside the gene matches: 8. The CDR3, as DNA: TGTGCCAGCAGCACCCGGGACAGAGATTACAATGAGCAGTTCTTC. Translated: CASSTRDRDYNEQFF.

The rearrangement links TRBV28 to TRBJ2-2, with D perhaps TRBD2 (6 bases). Trimming took off 6 bases at V and 0 bases at J, with 11 bases between the two ends. This CDR3 spans 15 amino acids. The germline V gene has CDR1 MDHEN and CDR2 SYDVKM. CDR3 sequence (DNA): TGTGCCAGCAGCAGGACTACTACGAACACCGGGGAGCTGTTTTTT. This translates into CASSRTTTNTGELFF.

This rearrangement joins TRBV5-1 to TRBJ2-7; D is unresolved. This CDR3 is built from 14 residues. Germline V lookup: CDR1 SGHRS, CDR2 YFSETQ. The ends were cut back, 2 bases at V and 0 bases at J, with 9 bases in the middle. CDR3 in DNA: TGCGCCAGCAGCTTAGTTTCGAGCTCCTACGAGCAGTACTTC. Amino acids: CASSLVSSSYEQYF. Supplemented by reference TRBV5-1 and TRBJ2-7, the full variable domain reads KAGVTQTPRYLIKTRGQQVTLSCSPISGHRSVSWYQQTPGQGLQFLFEYFSETQRNKGNFPGRFSGRQFSNSRSEMNVSTLELGDSALYLCASSLVSSSYEQYFGPGTRLTVT.

This chain links TRBV7-6 with TRBJ2-5, with 8 bases aligning to TRBD1. From germline, CDR1 is SGHVS and CDR2 FNYEAQ. The CDR3 length is 14 residues. Unmatched junction bases numbered 7, after V lost 5 bases and J lost 5 bases. CDR3 DNA sequence: TGTGCCAGCAGCCCGACAGGGGCAGGCGAGACCCAGTACTTC. Its protein is CASSPTGAGETQYF.

J is TRBJ2-1 and V is TRBV5-1; 13 bases are a match to TRBD2. Germline V gives CDR1 SGHRS, CDR2 YFSETQ. This CDR3 is built from 15 residues. V dropped 0 bases and J dropped 9; count of bases not matched to a gene: 3. CDR3 sequence reads: CASSLGLAGGSEQFF. DNA for the CDR3: TGCGCCAGCAGCTTGGGACTAGCGGGAGGAAGTGAGCAGTTCTTC.

The V and J genes are TRBV29-1 and TRBJ2-3, with 7 bases lining up with TRBD2. V lost 5 bases and J lost 1; bases outside the gene matches: 3. CDR3 length: 13 residues. Germline V CDR1 and CDR2: SQVTM, ANQGSEA. The CDR3: CSVRAGGTDTQYF. The CDR3 DNA reads TGCAGCGTTCGGGCGGGAGGCACAGATACGCAGTATTTT.

The V gene is TRBV6-5, the J gene TRBJ2-7; maybe TRBD2 (5 bases). Trimming cost V 5 bases and J 1 base, with 9 bases left between them. Germline V lookup: CDR1 MNHEY, CDR2 SVGAGI. The CDR3 length is 13 residues. CDR3 loop: CASSRGPSYEQYF. The CDR3, as DNA: TGTGCCAGCAGTCGAGGGCCTTCCTACGAGCAGTACTTC.

The V gene is TRBV28, the J gene TRBJ1-4, with 8 bases identical to TRBD1. The CDR3 totals 14 residues. V was clipped by 9 bases and J by 1 base; unmatched bases: 4. Germline V CDR1 and CDR2: MDHEN, SYDVKM. CDR3 region: CASYTGGTNEKLFF. The CDR3 DNA reads as TGTGCCAGTTACACAGGGGGAACTAATGAAAAACTGTTTTTT.

V gene TRBV14 combines with J gene TRBJ1-3, with 8 nucleotides matching TRBD1. V trimming: 4 bases; J trimming: 3 bases; junction bases outside the gene matches: 8. The germline CDR1 and CDR2 sequences are SGHDN and FVKESK. There are 16 residues in the CDR3. This chain's CDR3 is CASSPFSTGDGNTIYF. The CDR3 region has the DNA TGTGCCAGCAGCCCCTTCTCGACAGGGGATGGAAACACCATATATTTT.